In this sample, the clone carrying this T cell receptor (beta chain) turned up many times. What it binds is unknown. The data were taken from a study of neurological immune-mediated disorders. Study-wide results and limits: Multiple sclerosis, the disease with the least TCR clonal expansion, fell below healthy controls, whereas HTLV-1-associated myelopathy showed the most.

TCRdb fed the 5' RACE reads into MiXCR, producing one record per CDR3 protein. The table lists approximately 40,000 distinct CDR3 sequences, 3.5% to 4% of them singletons. V lost 4 bases, J lost 2 bases, and 15 bases lay in between. The germline V gene has CDR1 SGHTS and CDR2 YDEGEE. The CDR3 totals 16 residues. V gene TRBV5-8 combines with J gene TRBJ2-2; D is unclear. This sequence originates from a young man with multiple sclerosis. Source material: PBMCs. CDR3: CASSQSYWANTGELFF. The CDR3 coding sequence is TGTGCCAGCAGCCAATCATATTGGGCTAACACCGGGGAGCTGTTTTTT.